These 9 T cell receptor beta chains were sequenced from one sample in a study of blood T cell repertoires in COVID-19. Libraries were prepared by immunoSEQ multiplex PCR; TCRdb keeps only in-frame clonotypes and omits some of them. The repertoire includes 35,000 to 50,000 clones, approximately 85% of them detected once, and roughly 13% sits in the top ten. The source material was peripheral blood. Every receptor here comes from a human donor in a cohort sampled during active COVID-19.

V usage is TRBV5-5 and J usage is TRBJ1-1; no firm D call. The CDR3 covers 15 residues. Trimming removed 2 bases at V and 4 bases at J, with 15 bases between. The germline V gene has CDR1 SGHKS and CDR2 YYEKEE (reference sequence). This CDR3 reads CASSLGWGGITEAFF. The DNA for the CDR3 is TGTGCCAGCAGCTTAGGGTGGGGAGGTATCACTGAAGCTTTCTTT.

The chain joins TRBV27 to TRBJ1-5, with 9 bases that match TRBD1. The germline CDR1 and CDR2 sequences are MNHEY and SMNVEV (reference sequence). V dropped 5 bases and J dropped 6; count of bases not matched to a gene: 5. The CDR3 sequence is 14 residues long. DNA for the CDR3: TGTGCCAGCAGTCCCAACAGGGGGCGTCAGCCCCAGCATTTT. The encoded protein is CASSPNRGRQPQHF.

The chain carries TRBV6-6 and TRBJ2-7; 9 positions match TRBD2. The CDR3 loop spans 14 amino acids. Germline CDR1 MNHNY, CDR2 SVGAGI (reference sequence). The V gene end was trimmed by 2 bases and the J gene end by 4 bases; junction bases not matched to a gene: 3. In DNA, the CDR3 is TGTGCCAGCAGTTACGAGCGGGGGGCTTACGAGCAGTACTTC. It translates to CASSYERGAYEQYF.

In DNA, the CDR3 is TGTGCCAGCAGCTCCAGGTCAGGGGCGCGCACAGATACGCAGTATTTT. As protein: CASSSRSGARTDTQYF. V gene TRBV7-3 combines with J gene TRBJ2-3, with D possibly matching TRBD1 (6 bases). V gave up 4 bases and J gave up 1 base, with 15 bases separating them. Germline V gives CDR1 SGHTA, CDR2 FQGTGA. CDR3 size: 16 residues.

J is TRBJ1-3 and V is TRBV19; no clear D gene. V was pared by 4 bases and J by 2 bases, with 18 bases between. Germline V CDR1 and CDR2: LNHDA, SQIVND (reference sequence). The CDR3 is made up of 17 amino acids. The CDR3 DNA reads as TGTGCCAGTAGTACCGGTTCCCCCCGTCAGGCTGGAAACACCATATATTTT. It specifies CASSTGSPRQAGNTIYF.

J is TRBJ2-3 and V is TRBV6-5; TRBD2 aligns across 11 bases. The CDR3 sequence is 16 residues long. The germline V gene has CDR1 MNHEY and CDR2 SVGAGI. With V trimmed by 4 bases and J by 2 bases, 5 bases remained unmatched. The CDR3 region has the DNA TGTGCCAGCAGTTCAACTAGCGGGGGATACACAGATACGCAGTATTTT. Protein sequence: CASSSTSGGYTDTQYF.

The V call is TRBV30, the J call TRBJ1-4; 9 nucleotides line up with TRBD1. Germline V gene lookup returns CDR1 GTSNPN and CDR2 SVGIG (reference sequence). The CDR3 loop spans 14 amino acids. J was trimmed by 7 bases and V by 2 bases; bases with no gene match: 5. CDR3 nucleotides: TGTGCCTGGAGTCACAGGGGGCGAGGTGAAAAACTGTTTTTT. It codes for CAWSHRGRGEKLFF.

This chain links TRBV6-5 with TRBJ2-3, with D maybe TRBD1 (6 bases). Germline values: CDR1 MNHEY, CDR2 SVGAGI. This CDR3 has 14 residues. The V end was cut by 7 bases, the J end by 2 bases, with 13 bases between. The CDR3 sequence is CASKGQPTTDTQYF. CDR3 DNA: TGTGCCAGCAAAGGACAGCCAACCACAGATACGCAGTATTTT.

The chain recombines TRBV7-9 with TRBJ2-2, with 9 bases identical to TRBD1. J gave up 4 bases and V 4 bases, and 13 bases lay outside the gene matches. The CDR3 is made up of 18 amino acids. Germline values: CDR1 SEHNR, CDR2 FQNEAQ (reference sequence). The CDR3 loop reads CASSYSGTGRLFTGELFF. CDR3 DNA sequence: TGTGCCAGCAGCTACTCCGGGACAGGGAGGTTATTCACCGGGGAGCTGTTTTTT.